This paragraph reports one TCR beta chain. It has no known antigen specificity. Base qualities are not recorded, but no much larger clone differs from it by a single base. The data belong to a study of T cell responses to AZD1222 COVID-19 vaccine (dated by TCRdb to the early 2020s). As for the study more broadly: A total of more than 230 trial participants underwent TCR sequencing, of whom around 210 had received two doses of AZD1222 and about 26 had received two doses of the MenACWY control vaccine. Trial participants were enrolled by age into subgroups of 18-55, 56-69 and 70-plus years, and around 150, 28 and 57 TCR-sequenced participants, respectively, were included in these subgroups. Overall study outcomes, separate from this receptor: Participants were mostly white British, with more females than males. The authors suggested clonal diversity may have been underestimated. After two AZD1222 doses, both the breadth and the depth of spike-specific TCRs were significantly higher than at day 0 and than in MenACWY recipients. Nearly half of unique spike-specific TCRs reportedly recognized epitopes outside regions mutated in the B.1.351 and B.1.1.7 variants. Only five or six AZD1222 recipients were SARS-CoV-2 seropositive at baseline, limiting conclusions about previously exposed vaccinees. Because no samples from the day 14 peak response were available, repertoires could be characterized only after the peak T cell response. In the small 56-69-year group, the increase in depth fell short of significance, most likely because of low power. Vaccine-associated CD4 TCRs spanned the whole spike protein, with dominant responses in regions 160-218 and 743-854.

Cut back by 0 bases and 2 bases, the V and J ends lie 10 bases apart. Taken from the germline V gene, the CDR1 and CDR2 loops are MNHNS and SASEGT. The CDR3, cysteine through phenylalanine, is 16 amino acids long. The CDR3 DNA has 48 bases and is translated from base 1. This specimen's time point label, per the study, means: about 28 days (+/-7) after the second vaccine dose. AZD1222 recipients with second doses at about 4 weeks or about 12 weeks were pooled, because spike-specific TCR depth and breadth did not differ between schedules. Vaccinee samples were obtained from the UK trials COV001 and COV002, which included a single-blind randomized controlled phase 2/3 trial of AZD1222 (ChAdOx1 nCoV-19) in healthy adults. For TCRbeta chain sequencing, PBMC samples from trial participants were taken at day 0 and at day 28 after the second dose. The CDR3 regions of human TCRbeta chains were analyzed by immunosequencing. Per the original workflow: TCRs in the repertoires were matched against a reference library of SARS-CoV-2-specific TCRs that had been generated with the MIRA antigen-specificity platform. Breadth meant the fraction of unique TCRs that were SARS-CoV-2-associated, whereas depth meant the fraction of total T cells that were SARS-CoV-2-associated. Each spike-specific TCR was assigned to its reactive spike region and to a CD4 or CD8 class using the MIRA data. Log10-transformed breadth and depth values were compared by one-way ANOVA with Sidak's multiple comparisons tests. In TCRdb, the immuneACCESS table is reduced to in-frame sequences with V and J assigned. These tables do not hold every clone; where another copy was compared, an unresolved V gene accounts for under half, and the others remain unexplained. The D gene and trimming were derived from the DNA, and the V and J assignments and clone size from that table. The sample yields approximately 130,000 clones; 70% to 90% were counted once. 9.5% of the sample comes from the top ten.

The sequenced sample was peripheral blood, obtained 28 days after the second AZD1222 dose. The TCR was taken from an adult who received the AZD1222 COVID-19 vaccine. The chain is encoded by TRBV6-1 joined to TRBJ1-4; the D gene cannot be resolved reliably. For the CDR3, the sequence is CASSEAAWATNEKLFF. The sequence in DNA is TGTGCCAGCAGTGAAGCCGCGTGGGCTACTAATGAAAAACTGTTTTTT.